The 20 T cell receptor beta chains below were found in one sample sequenced in a study of PD-L1 blockade in urothelial cancer. This sample's time point: pretreatment peripheral blood. Profiling relied on immunoSEQ multiplex PCR, and the TCRdb table lists in-frame clones only, not all of them. The table lists roughly 47,000 clones, 79% of them singletons. The material was PBMCs, obtained around atezolizumab (anti-PD-L1) treatment. These receptors were obtained from a man aged 65 to 85 with urothelial cancer.

This chain links TRBV7-9 with TRBJ1-1; D may be TRBD1 (5 bases). This CDR3 contains 14 residues. Germline CDR1 and CDR2: SEHNR and FQNEAQ (reference sequence). V lost 8 bases and J 4 bases, leaving 17 bases between the germline ends. The CDR3 here is CASSLGAGSTEAFF. DNA for the CDR3: TGTGCCAGCTCCCTTGGGGCAGGTTCCACTGAAGCTTTCTTT.

The chain combines TRBV6-4 with TRBJ2-3, with D possibly matching TRBD2 (7 bases). There are 13 residues in the CDR3. The V gene lost 9 bases and the J gene lost 0 bases, with 10 bases spanning the gap. Germline-derived CDR1 and CDR2 are MRHNA and SNTAGT. In nucleotides, the CDR3 is TGTGCCAGGGGGGGGCGAAGCACAGATACGCAGTATTTT. Translated: CARGGRSTDTQYF.

Ten or more counts support this clone. This chain uses TRBV27 with TRBJ2-1; D perhaps matches TRBD2 (6 bases). The germline V gene has CDR1 MNHEY and CDR2 SMNVEV (reference sequence). The V end was cut by 1 base, the J end by 4 bases, with 11 bases between. The CDR3 length is 15 residues. The chain's CDR3 is CASSLLPSEYNEQFF. In DNA, the CDR3 is TGTGCCAGCAGTTTATTGCCTAGCGAATACAATGAGCAGTTCTTC.

The chain has TRBV6-4 and TRBJ1-1, with 10 bases lining up with TRBD1. The germline V gene has CDR1 MRHNA and CDR2 SNTAGT. After removal of 9 bases from V and 6 bases from J, the junction contained 10 bases not matched to a gene. This CDR3 contains 14 residues. CDR3 bases: TGTGCCAGGCTTCTTGACAGGGGGCCGGCTGAAGCTTTCTTT. It yields the protein CARLLDRGPAEAFF.

This chain links TRBV4-1 with TRBJ1-2, with 7 bases lining up with TRBD1. The length of the CDR3 is 18 residues. From germline, CDR1 is MGHRA and CDR2 YSYEKL. The junction had 18 bases not matched to a gene; V was cut back by 2 bases and J by 6 bases. The CDR3 loop is CASSQNTYQQGSVHGYTF. The CDR3, as DNA: TGCGCCAGCAGCCAAAATACCTACCAACAGGGGTCTGTCCATGGCTACACCTTC.

The J gene is TRBJ2-7, the V gene TRBV7-9; 8 nucleotides align to TRBD1. Germline CDR1 reads SEHNR; CDR2 reads FQNEAQ (reference sequence). V was pared by 6 bases and J by 0 bases, with 4 bases of the junction left unmatched. CDR3 length: 14 residues. CDR3: CASSPGTGSYEQYF. CDR3 coding DNA: TGTGCCAGCAGTCCCGGGACAGGCTCCTACGAGCAGTACTTC.

The rearrangement uses TRBV30 and TRBJ1-1, with D uncertain. Germline values: CDR1 GTSNPN, CDR2 SVGIG (reference sequence). V was cut by 1 base and J by 1 base, with 4 bases left in between. The CDR3 consists of 12 residues. CDR3 in DNA: TGTGCCTGGAGTGAGCGGAACACTGAAGCTTTCTTT. Translating gives CAWSERNTEAFF.

The chain combines TRBV9 with TRBJ2-3, with D perhaps TRBD2 (5 bases). CDR3 length equals 14 residues. The ends were cut back, 0 bases at V and 6 bases at J, with 11 bases in the middle. Germline V gene sequence: CDR1 SGDLS, CDR2 YYNGEE. In DNA, the CDR3 is TGTGCCAGCAGCGTAGTGGGTGAGCGGGATACGCAGTATTTT. It yields the protein CASSVVGERDTQYF.

This chain joins TRBV6-1 and TRBJ1-2; weak D call: TRBD1 (6 bases). Germline assignment: CDR1 MNHNS and CDR2 SASEGT. The V end lost 6 bases, the J end lost 5 bases, and 10 bases lay between the germline ends. This CDR3 comprises 12 residues. The chain's CDR3 is CASSAQGYGYTF. CDR3 bases: TGTGCCAGCAGCGCACAGGGATATGGCTACACCTTC.

This chain links TRBV19 with TRBJ1-1; tentative D call: TRBD1 (6 bases). The germline CDR1 and CDR2 sequences are LNHDA and SQIVND (reference sequence). V gave up 6 bases and J gave up 0 bases, with 20 bases separating them. This CDR3 spans 17 amino acids. The CDR3 region is CASSHPTQGSLNTEAFF. The DNA of the CDR3 is TGTGCCAGTAGCCATCCCACCCAGGGGTCCCTGAACACTGAAGCTTTCTTT.

The chain uses TRBV2 and TRBJ2-1; no clear D gene. V was trimmed by 2 bases and J by 6 bases, leaving 2 bases between them. This CDR3 region has 11 residues. The germline CDR1 and CDR2 sequences are SNHLY and FYNNEI. This chain's CDR3 is CASSELNEQFF. The CDR3 DNA is TGTGCCAGCAGTGAACTCAATGAGCAGTTCTTC.

V and J are TRBV7-3 and TRBJ2-7; 9 nucleotides agree with TRBD2. J was trimmed by 6 bases and V by 1 base; bases with no gene match: 4. This CDR3 has 14 amino acids. The V gene's germline CDR1 is SGHTA and CDR2 FQGTGA. CDR3 amino acids: CASSLSLTSGEQYF. The DNA for the CDR3 is TGTGCCAGCAGCTTAAGCCTGACTAGCGGCGAGCAGTACTTC.

This clone was seen only a few times. This rearrangement joins TRBV28 to TRBJ2-7; 12 nucleotides agree with TRBD2. J was trimmed by 6 bases and V by 6 bases; bases with no gene match: 6. Germline-derived CDR1 and CDR2 are MDHEN and SYDVKM. The CDR3 runs to 14 residues. In DNA, the CDR3 is TGTGCCAGCAGCCGACTAGCGGGAGACGCCGAGCAGTACTTC. It specifies CASSRLAGDAEQYF.

The V and J genes are TRBV28 and TRBJ2-2, with D possibly being TRBD2 (6 bases). The V gene lost 5 bases and the J gene lost 4 bases, with 17 bases spanning the gap. CDR1 and CDR2 (germline): MDHEN, SYDVKM. This CDR3 has 16 amino acids. In nucleotides, the CDR3 is TGTGCCAGCAGTCCCTCATTCGGGGGATTCACCGGGGAGCTGTTTTTT. This translates into CASSPSFGGFTGELFF.

The V and J genes are TRBV2 and TRBJ2-5; D is ambiguous. Trimming shortened V by 6 bases and J by 0 bases, and 5 bases separated the two germline ends. Germline values: CDR1 SNHLY, CDR2 FYNNEI. This CDR3 region has 12 residues. Here the CDR3 reads CASSSYQETQYF. In DNA, the CDR3 is TGTGCCAGCAGCTCGTACCAAGAGACCCAGTACTTC.

The V and J genes are TRBV6-5 and TRBJ1-4; weak D call: TRBD1 (6 bases). The germline V gene has CDR1 MNHEY and CDR2 SVGAGI. The CDR3 loop spans 14 amino acids. Trimming pared 0 bases from V and 10 bases from J, leaving 12 bases between. The CDR3 loop is CASSYSETRGKLFF. The DNA of the CDR3 is TGTGCCAGCAGTTACTCAGAGACCAGGGGAAAACTGTTTTTT.

The chain uses TRBV30 and TRBJ2-3; D is ambiguous. V lost 0 bases and J lost 1, with 5 bases in between. This CDR3 spans 13 amino acids. CDR1 is GTSNPN, CDR2 SVGIG, per germline (reference sequence). The CDR3 sequence: CAWSVTGTDTQYF. The CDR3 region has the DNA TGTGCCTGGAGTGTAACGGGCACAGATACGCAGTATTTT.

The gene calls are TRBV5-8 and TRBJ2-4; TRBD1 agrees at 7 bases. The V gene's germline CDR1 is SGHTS and CDR2 YDEGEE. The V and J ends lost 4 bases and 9 bases, in that order; junction bases with no gene match: 10. The CDR3 contains 14 residues. CDR3 sequence: CASSLQGLNVIQYF. DNA of the CDR3: TGTGCCAGCAGCCTACAGGGGTTGAATGTCATTCAGTACTTC. The full variable domain, with the rest looked up from reference TRBV5-8 and TRBJ2-4, is EAGVTQSPTHLIKTRGQQATLRCSPISGHTSVYWYQQALGLGLQFLLWYDEGEERNRGNFPPRFSGRQFPNYSSELNVNALELEDSALYLCASSLQGLNVIQYFGAGTRLSVL.

The V gene is TRBV29-1, the J gene TRBJ2-3; D is unclear. The CDR3 covers 14 residues. Trimming left V 4 bases short and J 6 bases short, with 17 bases between. CDR1 SQVTM and CDR2 ANQGSEA come from the germline V gene. The CDR3 sequence is CSVVRLAVGDTQYF. The CDR3 DNA sequence: TGCAGCGTTGTCAGGTTGGCCGTTGGCGATACGCAGTATTTT.

This chain joins TRBV6-6 and TRBJ2-3, with TRBD2 as a possible D gene (6 bases). Germline loops: CDR1 MNHNY, CDR2 SVGAGI (reference sequence). This CDR3 has 13 residues. The V and J ends lost 11 bases and 5 bases respectively, with 17 bases between them. The CDR3 loop reads CAVGGTRGDTQYF. The DNA of the CDR3 is TGTGCCGTAGGTGGGACGCGGGGAGATACGCAGTATTTT.